Each of the 7 T cell receptor beta chains below was sequenced from the same sample in a study of blood T cell repertoires in COVID-19. Produced via immunoSEQ multiplex PCR; TCRdb's table is partial and in-frame only. This sample has 110,000 to 150,000 clones, with 75% to 90% found just once. The sequencing sample was made of peripheral blood. These receptors originate from a man aged 70 or older who had recovered from COVID-19.

The chain combines TRBV7-9 with TRBJ2-4; D is possibly TRBD2 (6 bases). Germline-derived CDR1 and CDR2 are SEHNR and FQNEAQ (reference sequence). The germline V and J ends were trimmed by 2 bases and 0 bases, with 11 bases remaining between them. The CDR3 covers 16 residues. CDR3 protein: CASSLTEGLAKNIQYF. Here the CDR3 DNA reads TGTGCCAGCAGCTTAACGGAGGGTCTAGCCAAAAACATTCAGTACTTC.

The V gene is TRBV2, the J gene TRBJ1-1; D not certain. Germline V lookup: CDR1 SNHLY, CDR2 FYNNEI. The CDR3 is 13 residues long. Trimming removed 7 bases at V and 1 base at J, with 10 bases between. This CDR3 is CASTRETNTEAFF. The DNA for the CDR3 is TGTGCCAGCACGAGAGAAACGAACACTGAAGCTTTCTTT.

The chain links TRBV30 to TRBJ2-7; D is unclear. Trimming pared 0 bases from V and 3 bases from J, leaving 9 bases between. CDR1 GTSNPN and CDR2 SVGIG come from the germline V gene (reference sequence). The CDR3 extends over 13 amino acids. For the CDR3, the DNA is TGTGCCTGGAGTGTACGGCAGGACTACGAGCAGTACTTC. Encoded protein: CAWSVRQDYEQYF.

The chain combines TRBV9 with TRBJ2-7; 8 nucleotides agree with TRBD2. There are 15 residues in the CDR3. V lost 4 bases, J lost 2 bases, and 8 bases stayed unmatched. Germline V CDR1 and CDR2: SGDLS, YYNGEE. The CDR3 sequence: CASSLSAGVPYEQYF. The CDR3 DNA reads as TGTGCCAGCAGCTTGTCAGCGGGAGTTCCCTACGAGCAGTACTTC.

The chain links TRBV4-3 to TRBJ2-1; no firm D call. The germline gives CDR1 LGHNA, CDR2 YSLEER. CDR3 length equals 16 residues. Deletions cut 0 bases from V and 6 bases from J, with 15 bases between. CDR3 coding DNA: TGCGCCAGCAGCCAAGACGAGACATATATTCTCAATGAGCAGTTCTTC. Its translation is CASSQDETYILNEQFF.

The chain joins TRBV4-2 to TRBJ2-7; D is possibly TRBD2 (6 bases). V gave up 1 base and J gave up 7 bases, with 11 bases separating them. The germline CDR1 and CDR2 sequences are LGHNA and YNFKEQ. The length of the CDR3 is 13 residues. The DNA of the CDR3 is TGTGCCAGCAGCCAAGTTGATCGGGAGGAGCAGTACTTC. This translates into CASSQVDREEQYF.

The chain has TRBV3-1 (or the pseudogene TRBV3-2) and TRBJ2-7, with D maybe TRBD1 (6 bases). Germline CDR1 and CDR2: LGHDT and YNNKEL (reference sequence). This CDR3 contains 16 residues. Trimming took off 0 bases at V and 2 bases at J, with 14 bases between the two ends. The chain's CDR3 is CASSQDGAGDAYEQYF. The CDR3 coding sequence is TGTGCCAGCAGCCAAGACGGGGCAGGGGATGCCTACGAGCAGTACTTC.